This section outlines one TCR beta chain sequence together with its context. V dropped 5 bases and J dropped 1 base, with 11 bases sitting between them. The CDR3 runs to 14 residues. Germline values: CDR1 LNHDA, CDR2 SQIVND (reference sequence). Seattle patients were enrolled while actively infected and followed longitudinally. Source study methods: For nucleated cells, counts were estimated from reference gene primer amplification. Here immunoSEQ multiplex PCR was the method, and the copy in TCRdb shows in-frame clones only, minus some. That table gives V, J and clone size, and the DNA gave D and trimming. The table includes 200,000 or so clones, about 84% detected once. This specimen comes from a study of blood T cell repertoires in COVID-19. About the research overall: COVID-19 samples from acute and convalescent phases originated in the United States, Italy and Spain.

The receptor was isolated from a person aged 70 to 85 with COVID-19, enrolled during active disease. Sequenced sample: peripheral blood. This chain links TRBV19 with TRBJ1-2; D uncertain. CDR3 sequence (DNA): TGTGCCAGTAGTCCGCAGGCAGTTAACTATGGCTACACCTTC. Protein sequence: CASSPQAVNYGYTF. The full variable domain, rest sourced from reference TRBV19 and TRBJ1-2, is DGGITQSPKYLFRKEGQNVTLSCEQNLNHDAMYWYRQDPGQGLRLIYYSQIVNDFQKGDIAEGYSVSREKKESFPLTVTSAQKNPTAFYLCASSPQAVNYGYTFGSGTRLTVV.